This entry features one TCR beta chain sequence. The sample is drawn from a study of blood T cell repertoires in COVID-19. Looking at the study overall: Sites across the United States, Italy and Spain contributed samples from acute and convalescent COVID-19. From T cells, B-cell-depleted T cells, or PBMCs came the material, which was cDNA or gDNA.

Trimming cost V 2 bases and J 11 bases; bases outside gene matches: 7. The CDR3 runs to 13 residues. The germline gives CDR1 SGHDT, CDR2 YYEEEE. TCRdb's table, derived via immunoSEQ multiplex PCR, lists solely in-frame clones and lacks some. The sample yields 30,000 to 40,000 clones, around 85% seen once. This clonotype originated in a man aged 50 or older with active COVID-19. The chain links TRBV5-6 to TRBJ2-7; 10 nucleotides agree with TRBD1. The sequencing input was peripheral blood. In DNA, the CDR3 is TGTGCCAGCAGCTTCGGGACAGGGGTCGGAAAGTACTTC. Translating gives CASSFGTGVGKYF.